This T cell receptor beta chain derives from a study of blood T cell repertoires in COVID-19. Study details: T cells, B-cell-depleted T cells, or PBMCs provided the cDNA or gDNA that served as material.

Some clones are missing from TCRdb's copy, which holds only in-frame ones; the method was immunoSEQ multiplex PCR. The sample includes around 100,000 clones, about 87% of them seen just once. The V and J ends lost 2 bases and 5 bases, in that order; junction bases with no gene match: 9. The CDR3 spans 16 residues. Germline V gene data show CDR1 as SGHRS and CDR2 as YFSETQ. Sequencing input: peripheral blood. This chain links TRBV5-1 with TRBJ1-3; 8 bases fit TRBD1. This TCR came from a human donor in a cohort sampled during active COVID-19. CDR3 bases: TGCGCCAGCAGCTTTACAGGACAGGGTTCCCGAAACACCATATATTTT. It yields the protein CASSFTGQGSRNTIYF.